A selection of T cell receptor beta chains follows, all from one sample in a study of CD8 T cells in Susac syndrome. TCRdb redid the calling of the immunoSEQ multiplex PCR reads with MiXCR, one entry per CDR3 protein. The repertoire holds some 96,000 distinct CDR3 sequences, with roughly 94% as singletons. Sequenced sample: CD4+ T cells from PBMCs. The origin of the receptors is a human donor with Susac syndrome. CDR3s include the opening cysteine and the closing phenylalanine or tryptophan. The D gene is left open where the match is weak. Where a row states a size, it is once, few, many or the class of an expanded clone; other rows omit it.

abundance: -
d_gene: TRBD2
j_gene: TRBJ2-3
v_gene: TRBV7-9
CDR3aa: CASSFTGTSPTDTQYF
CDR3nt: TGTGCCAGCAGCTTTACCGGGACTAGCCCCACAGATACGCAGTATTTT

abundance: -
d_gene: TRBD1
j_gene: TRBJ1-1
v_gene: TRBV12-3/TRBV12-4
CDR3aa: CASTRGQATEAFF
CDR3nt: TGTGCCAGCACCAGGGGGCAGGCCACTGAAGCTTTCTTT

abundance: -
d_gene: -
j_gene: TRBJ2-3
v_gene: TRBV29-1
CDR3aa: CSPKIKLSTDTQYF
CDR3nt: TGCAGCCCTAAGATAAAGTTAAGCACAGATACGCAGTATTTT

abundance: once
d_gene: -
j_gene: TRBJ2-7
v_gene: TRBV14
CDR3aa: CASSHRQFYEQYF
CDR3nt: TGTGCCAGCAGCCACCGACAGTTCTACGAGCAGTACTTC

abundance: -
d_gene: TRBD2
j_gene: TRBJ2-3
v_gene: TRBV6-6
CDR3aa: CASRWTSGGDTQYF
CDR3nt: TGTGCCAGCAGGTGGACTAGCGGGGGAGATACGCAGTATTTT

abundance: -
d_gene: TRBD1
j_gene: TRBJ2-1
v_gene: TRBV20-1
CDR3aa: CSAYRDRVVNEQFF
CDR3nt: TGCAGTGCCTACCGGGACAGGGTAGTCAATGAGCAGTTCTTC

abundance: -
d_gene: -
j_gene: TRBJ1-1
v_gene: TRBV3-1
CDR3aa: CASSQDRGNTEAFF
CDR3nt: TGTGCCAGCAGCCAAGACAGGGGGAACACTGAAGCTTTCTTT

abundance: -
d_gene: -
j_gene: TRBJ1-1
v_gene: TRBV29-1
CDR3aa: CSVPKGAEAFF
CDR3nt: TGCAGCGTTCCCAAAGGCGCTGAAGCTTTCTTT

abundance: -
d_gene: TRBD2
j_gene: TRBJ2-3
v_gene: TRBV11-2
CDR3aa: CASSVLAGGRGDTQYF
CDR3nt: TGTGCCAGCAGCGTCTTGGCGGGGGGCAGGGGAGATACGCAGTATTTT

abundance: -
d_gene: -
j_gene: TRBJ1-4
v_gene: TRBV20-1
CDR3aa: CSAKANGLATNEKLFF
CDR3nt: TGCAGTGCCAAGGCCAACGGGCTCGCAACTAATGAAAAACTGTTTTTT

abundance: -
d_gene: TRBD2
j_gene: TRBJ2-5
v_gene: TRBV5-6
CDR3aa: CASSHTTSGVQETQYF
CDR3nt: TGTGCCAGCAGCCACACCACTAGCGGGGTTCAAGAGACCCAGTACTTC

abundance: -
d_gene: TRBD1
j_gene: TRBJ2-1
v_gene: TRBV20-1
CDR3aa: CSARADRGGSEQFF
CDR3nt: TGCAGTGCTAGAGCTGACAGGGGGGGAAGTGAGCAGTTCTTC

abundance: -
d_gene: -
j_gene: TRBJ1-2
v_gene: TRBV10-3
CDR3aa: CAISENSGNYGYTF
CDR3nt: TGTGCCATCAGTGAGAATAGCGGTAACTATGGCTACACCTTC

abundance: -
d_gene: -
j_gene: TRBJ2-5
v_gene: TRBV14
CDR3aa: CASSQDNRRQETQYF
CDR3nt: TGTGCCAGCAGCCAAGATAATCGTAGGCAAGAGACCCAGTACTTC

abundance: -
d_gene: TRBD2
j_gene: TRBJ2-3
v_gene: TRBV24-1
CDR3aa: CATSGGTSVDTQYF
CDR3nt: TGTGCCACCAGTGGCGGGACTAGCGTTGATACGCAGTATTTT

abundance: once
d_gene: -
j_gene: TRBJ1-3
v_gene: TRBV28
CDR3aa: CASCKTGSGNTIYF
CDR3nt: TGTGCCAGCTGTAAAACAGGATCTGGAAACACCATATATTTT

abundance: -
d_gene: -
j_gene: TRBJ2-7
v_gene: TRBV11-2
CDR3aa: CASSGKGKVAYEQYF
CDR3nt: TGTGCCAGCAGCGGCAAGGGAAAGGTTGCCTACGAGCAGTACTTC

abundance: -
d_gene: -
j_gene: TRBJ2-1
v_gene: TRBV6-1
CDR3aa: CASTSPRGLSYNEQFF
CDR3nt: TGTGCCAGCACCTCTCCCCGGGGACTCTCCTACAATGAGCAGTTCTTC

abundance: -
d_gene: -
j_gene: TRBJ1-5
v_gene: TRBV7-9
CDR3aa: CASSFDGYNNQPQHF
CDR3nt: TGTGCCAGCAGCTTCGACGGTTATAACAATCAGCCCCAGCATTTT

abundance: -
d_gene: -
j_gene: TRBJ1-5
v_gene: TRBV5-6
CDR3aa: CASSLALGRGTPQHF
CDR3nt: TGTGCCAGCAGCTTGGCCCTCGGGCGGGGTACGCCCCAGCATTTT

abundance: -
d_gene: TRBD2
j_gene: TRBJ2-5
v_gene: TRBV24-1
CDR3aa: CATGIRLAGRETQYF
CDR3nt: TGTGCCACCGGGATCAGACTAGCGGGGAGGGAGACCCAGTACTTC

abundance: -
d_gene: -
j_gene: TRBJ1-4
v_gene: TRBV13
CDR3aa: CASSLRDTATNEKLFF
CDR3nt: TGTGCCAGCAGCTTAAGGGACACCGCAACTAATGAAAAACTGTTTTTT

abundance: -
d_gene: TRBD1
j_gene: TRBJ2-5
v_gene: TRBV20-1
CDR3aa: CSARVWGQLQETQYF
CDR3nt: TGCAGTGCTAGAGTTTGGGGACAGCTCCAAGAGACCCAGTACTTC

abundance: -
d_gene: TRBD2
j_gene: TRBJ2-7
v_gene: TRBV9
CDR3aa: CASSVEGRGTSGSYEQYF
CDR3nt: TGTGCCAGCAGCGTAGAGGGGCGAGGGACTAGCGGCTCCTACGAGCAGTACTTC

abundance: -
d_gene: TRBD1
j_gene: TRBJ2-7
v_gene: TRBV20-1
CDR3aa: CSAAGTGERHEQYF
CDR3nt: TGCAGTGCGGCAGGGACAGGGGAACGCCACGAGCAGTACTTC

abundance: -
d_gene: -
j_gene: TRBJ2-3
v_gene: TRBV20-1
CDR3aa: CSASVPSTDTQYF
CDR3nt: TGCAGTGCTAGCGTTCCTAGCACAGATACGCAGTATTTT